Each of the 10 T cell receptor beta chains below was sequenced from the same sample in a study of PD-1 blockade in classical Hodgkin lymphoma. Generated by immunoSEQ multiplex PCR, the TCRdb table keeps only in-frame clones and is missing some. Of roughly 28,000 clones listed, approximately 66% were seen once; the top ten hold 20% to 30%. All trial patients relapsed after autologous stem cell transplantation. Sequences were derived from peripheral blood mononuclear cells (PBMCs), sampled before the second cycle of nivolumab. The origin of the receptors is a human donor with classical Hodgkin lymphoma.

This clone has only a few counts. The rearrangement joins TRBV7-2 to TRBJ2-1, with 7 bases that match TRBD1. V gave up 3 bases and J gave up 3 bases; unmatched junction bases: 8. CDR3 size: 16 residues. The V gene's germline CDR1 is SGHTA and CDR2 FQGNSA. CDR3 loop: CASSFGTGEGYNEQFF. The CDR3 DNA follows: TGTGCCAGCAGCTTTGGTACAGGGGAAGGCTACAATGAGCAGTTCTTC.

The CDR3 bases are TGTGCCAGTAGCATCGGATATAGCACAGATACGCAGTATTTT. Its translation is CASSIGYSTDTQYF. The V call is TRBV19, the J call TRBJ2-3, with D uncertain. The CDR3 spans 14 residues. Germline V gene data show CDR1 as LNHDA and CDR2 as SQIVND (reference sequence). Between the trimmed V and J ends, which lost 6 bases and 0 bases, there was a span of 10 bases.

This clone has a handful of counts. The CDR3 region has the DNA TGTGCCAGCAGACCTATACACTTTGTTAAGACTGAAGCTTTCTTT. It translates to CASRPIHFVKTEAFF. The chain uses TRBV6-5 and TRBJ1-1; D is unclear. The CDR3 consists of 15 residues. Germline lookup yields CDR1 MNHEY and CDR2 SVGAGI. V was trimmed by 6 bases and J by 5 bases, leaving 19 bases between them.

CDR3 DNA sequence: TGTGCCAGCAGTGTCCGGGGGGGCTCGGGGGAGACCCAGTACTTC. Translating it yields CASSVRGGSGETQYF. The chain is built from TRBV27 and TRBJ2-5; 8 bases agree with TRBD2. The CDR3 is 15 residues long. The germline CDR1 and CDR2 sequences are MNHEY and SMNVEV (reference sequence). Trimming took 5 bases from V and 5 from J; bases not matched to a gene: 10.

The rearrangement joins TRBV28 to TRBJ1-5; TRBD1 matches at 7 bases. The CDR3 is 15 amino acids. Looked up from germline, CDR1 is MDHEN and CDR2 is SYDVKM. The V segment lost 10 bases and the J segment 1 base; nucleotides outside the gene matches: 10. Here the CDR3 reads CATAKGARSNQPQHF. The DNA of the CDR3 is TGTGCCACCGCGAAGGGGGCGAGGAGCAATCAGCCCCAGCATTTT.

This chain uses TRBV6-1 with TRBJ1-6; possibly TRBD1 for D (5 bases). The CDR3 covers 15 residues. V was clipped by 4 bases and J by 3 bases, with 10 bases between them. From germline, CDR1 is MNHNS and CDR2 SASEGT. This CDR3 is CASSVGGVYNSPLHF. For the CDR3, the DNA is TGTGCCAGCAGTGTCGGGGGGGTCTATAATTCACCCCTCCACTTT.

Here the CDR3 reads CASSQPGPQQFF. The CDR3 DNA is TGTGCCAGCAGCCAACCGGGACCCCAGCAGTTCTTC. The genes are TRBV7-2 and TRBJ2-1; D could derive from TRBD1 or TRBD2 (5 bases each). CDR3 length: 12 amino acids. Germline V lookup: CDR1 SGHTA, CDR2 FQGNSA. Trimming cost V 5 bases and J 11 bases, with 13 bases left between them.

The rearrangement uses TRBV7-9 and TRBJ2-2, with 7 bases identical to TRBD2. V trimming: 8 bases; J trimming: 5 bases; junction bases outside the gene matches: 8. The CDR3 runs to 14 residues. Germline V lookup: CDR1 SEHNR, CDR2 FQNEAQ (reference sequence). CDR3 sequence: CASGRLAQTGELFF. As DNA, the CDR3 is TGTGCCAGCGGCAGACTAGCTCAAACCGGGGAGCTGTTTTTT.

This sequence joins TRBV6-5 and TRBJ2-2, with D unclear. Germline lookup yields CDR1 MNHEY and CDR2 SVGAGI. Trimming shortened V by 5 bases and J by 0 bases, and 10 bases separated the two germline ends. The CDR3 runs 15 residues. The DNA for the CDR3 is TGTGCCAGCAGTCGAGGACGGGCGAACACCGGGGAGCTGTTTTTT. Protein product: CASSRGRANTGELFF.

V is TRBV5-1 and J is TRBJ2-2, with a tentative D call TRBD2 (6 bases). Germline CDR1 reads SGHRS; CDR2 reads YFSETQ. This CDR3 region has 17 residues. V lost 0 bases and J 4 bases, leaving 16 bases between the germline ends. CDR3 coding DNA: TGCGCCAGCAGCTTGGTGTCGGCTAGCGTGGGCACCGGGGAGCTGTTTTTT. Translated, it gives CASSLVSASVGTGELFF.